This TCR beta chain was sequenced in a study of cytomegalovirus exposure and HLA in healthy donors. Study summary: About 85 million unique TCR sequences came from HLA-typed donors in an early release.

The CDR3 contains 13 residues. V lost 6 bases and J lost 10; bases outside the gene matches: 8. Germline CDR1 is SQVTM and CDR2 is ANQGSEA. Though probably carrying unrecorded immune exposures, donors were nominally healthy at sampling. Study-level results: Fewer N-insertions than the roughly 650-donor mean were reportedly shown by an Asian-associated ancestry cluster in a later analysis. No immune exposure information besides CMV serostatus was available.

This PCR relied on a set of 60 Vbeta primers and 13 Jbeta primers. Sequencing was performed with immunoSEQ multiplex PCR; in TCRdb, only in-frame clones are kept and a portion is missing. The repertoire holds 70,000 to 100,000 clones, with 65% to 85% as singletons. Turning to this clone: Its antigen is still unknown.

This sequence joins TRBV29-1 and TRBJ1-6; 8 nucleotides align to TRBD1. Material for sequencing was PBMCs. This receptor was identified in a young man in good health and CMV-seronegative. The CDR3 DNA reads TGCAGCGTGGGGGCAGGGGGCGACTCACCCCTCCACTTT. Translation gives CSVGAGGDSPLHF.